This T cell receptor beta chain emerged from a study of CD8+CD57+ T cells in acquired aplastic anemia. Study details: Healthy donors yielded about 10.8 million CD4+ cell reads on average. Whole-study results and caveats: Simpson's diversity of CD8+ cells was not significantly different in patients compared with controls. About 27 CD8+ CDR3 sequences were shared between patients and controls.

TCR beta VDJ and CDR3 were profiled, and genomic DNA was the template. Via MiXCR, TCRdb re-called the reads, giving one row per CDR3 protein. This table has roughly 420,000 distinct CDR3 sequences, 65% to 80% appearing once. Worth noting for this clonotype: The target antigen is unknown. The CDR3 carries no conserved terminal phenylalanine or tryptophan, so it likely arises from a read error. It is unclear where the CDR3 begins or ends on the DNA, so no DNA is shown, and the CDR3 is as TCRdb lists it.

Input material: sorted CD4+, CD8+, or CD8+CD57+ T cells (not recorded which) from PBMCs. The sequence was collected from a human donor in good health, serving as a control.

CDR3 sequence reads: CASSMAWGARTDS. The rearrangement joins TRBV11-2 to TRBJ2-7; the DNA was not used to check the table's D call, TRBD1. Per the germline V gene, CDR1 is SGHAT and CDR2 is FQNNGV. The CDR3 has 13 residues if both end residues are counted.